The rows below give T cell receptor beta chains drawn from one sample of a study of cytomegalovirus exposure and HLA in healthy donors. Clones were read by immunoSEQ multiplex PCR, and TCRdb kept only the in-frame ones, dropping some. The sample shows hundreds of thousands of clones, approximately 82% of them seen only once. The specimen was PBMCs. The receptors come from a man aged 18-30 years in good health and CMV-seronegative. CDR3s include the opening cysteine and the closing phenylalanine or tryptophan. D genes are given only for firm matches. For some rows the clone size is stated as once, few or many, or as a class when expanded; others skip it.

>TRBD1|medium-sized|TRBV19|TRBJ1-1
TGTGCCAGTAGTAACGGACAGGGGCAAGCTGAAGCTTTCTTT
CASSNGQGQAEAFF
>-|-|TRBV15|TRBJ2-7
TGTGCCACCAGCAGAGCGGAGCGACCCTACGAGCAGTACTTC
CATSRAERPYEQYF
>TRBD2|-|TRBV5-1|TRBJ2-1
TGCGCCAGCAGCGACGGACTAGCGGGAATACCCAATGAGCAGTTCTTC
CASSDGLAGIPNEQFF
>TRBD1|few|TRBV27|TRBJ1-2
TGTGCCAGCAGTTTACGGTTAGGGGGCAGCTATGGCTACACCTTC
CASSLRLGGSYGYTF
>-|-|TRBV6-5|TRBJ1-1
TGTGCCAGCAGTTACTCGGGGGCTTTGGAGGCTTTCTTT
CASSYSGALEAFF
>-|-|TRBV5-1|TRBJ1-6
TGCGCCAGCAGCAGATCAGGGGTGGATAATTCACCCCTCCACTTT
CASSRSGVDNSPLHF
>TRBD1|-|TRBV28|TRBJ1-4
TGTGCCAGCAAATTGGGACAGGGGAATGAAAAACTGTTTTTT
CASKLGQGNEKLFF
>-|-|TRBV29-1|TRBJ2-3
TGCAGCGTTTCAACAGCTACGCAGTATTTT
CSVSTATQYF
>-|-|TRBV10-3|TRBJ2-5
TGTGCCATTTTTGACCCAGGGCTCCAAGAGACCCAGTACTTC
CAIFDPGLQETQYF
>-|-|TRBV5-1|TRBJ2-7
TGCGCCAGCAGCTTGAGTACAGGCGAGCAGTACTTC
CASSLSTGEQYF
>TRBD1|few|TRBV27|TRBJ2-3
TGTGCCAGCAGTCCCGGACAGGGCTTTTTCACAGATACGCAGTATTTT
CASSPGQGFFTDTQYF
>-|-|TRBV5-1|TRBJ1-1
TGCGCCAGCAGCTTCAGTGGGAACACTGAAGCTTTCTTT
CASSFSGNTEAFF
>-|few|TRBV5-1|TRBJ1-1
TGCGCCAGCAGCTTGAGTTCGGCAGGGGCCGGCACTGAAGCTTTCTTT
CASSLSSAGAGTEAFF
>-|-|TRBV11-2|TRBJ2-6
TGTGCCAGCAGCAGCTTTGGGCGCTCTGGGGCCAACGTCCTGACTTTC
CASSSFGRSGANVLTF
>TRBD1|-|TRBV5-1|TRBJ1-1
TGCGCCAGCAGCTCGACAGGGGTTACTGAAGCTTTCTTT
CASSSTGVTEAFF
>-|once|TRBV20-1|TRBJ2-1
TGCAGTGCTAGGAGCGGAGGACGGGAGTTCTTC
CSARSGGREFF
>TRBD1|-|TRBV25-1|TRBJ1-5
TGTGCCAGCAGTCTCGACGGACAGGAACAGCATTTT
CASSLDGQEQHF
>TRBD1|once|TRBV28|TRBJ2-3
TGTGCCAGCAGTTTAAGGCAGGGGGCAGATACGCAGTATTTT
CASSLRQGADTQYF